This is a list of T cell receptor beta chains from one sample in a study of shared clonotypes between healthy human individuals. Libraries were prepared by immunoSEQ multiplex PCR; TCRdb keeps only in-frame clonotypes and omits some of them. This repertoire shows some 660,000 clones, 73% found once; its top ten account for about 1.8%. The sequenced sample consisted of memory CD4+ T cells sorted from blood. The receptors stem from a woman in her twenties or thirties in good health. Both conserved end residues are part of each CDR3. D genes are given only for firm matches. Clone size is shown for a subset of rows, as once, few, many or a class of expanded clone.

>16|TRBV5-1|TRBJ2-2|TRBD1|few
CASSLGDSSNTGELFF
TGCGCCAGCAGCTTGGGGGACAGCTCGAACACCGGGGAGCTGTTTTTT
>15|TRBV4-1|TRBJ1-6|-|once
CASSQFPTPNSPLHF
TGCGCCAGCAGCCAATTTCCAACACCTAATTCACCCCTCCACTTT
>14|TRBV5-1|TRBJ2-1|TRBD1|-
CASSLGTGGNEQFF
TGCGCCAGCAGCCTCGGGACAGGGGGGAATGAGCAGTTCTTC
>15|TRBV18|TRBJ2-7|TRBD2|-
CASSPKSGGSYEQYF
TGTGCCAGCTCACCAAAATCCGGGGGGTCCTACGAGCAGTACTTC
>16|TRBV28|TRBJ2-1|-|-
CASGVWDPLTYNEQFF
TGTGCCAGCGGGGTTTGGGACCCACTCACTTACAATGAGCAGTTCTTC
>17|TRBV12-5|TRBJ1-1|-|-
CASGLVPYFYLHTEAFF
TGTGCTAGTGGTTTGGTACCCTATTTTTATCTACATACTGAAGCTTTCTTT
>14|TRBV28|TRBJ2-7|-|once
CASSLGSGGYEQYF
TGTGCCAGCAGTTTAGGGTCAGGAGGCTACGAGCAGTACTTC
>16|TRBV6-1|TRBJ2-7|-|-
CASSERVGDGSYEQYF
TGTGCCAGCAGTGAGAGAGTGGGAGACGGATCCTACGAGCAGTACTTC
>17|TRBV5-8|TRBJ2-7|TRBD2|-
CASSSSYYTSGSYEQYF
TGTGCCAGCAGCTCGTCCTATTATACTAGCGGGAGTTACGAGCAGTACTTC
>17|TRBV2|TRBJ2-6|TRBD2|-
CASSKLAGDSGANVLTF
TGTGCCAGCTCCAAACTAGCGGGGGACTCTGGGGCCAACGTCCTGACTTTC
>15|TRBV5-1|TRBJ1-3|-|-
CASSTGQNSGNTIYF
TGCGCCAGCAGCACTGGACAGAACTCTGGAAACACCATATATTTT
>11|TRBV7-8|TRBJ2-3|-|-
CASSLRDTQYF
TGTGCCAGCAGCTTAAGAGATACGCAGTATTTT
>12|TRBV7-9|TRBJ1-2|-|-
CASIGSGDGYTF
TGTGCCAGCATCGGTTCGGGGGATGGCTACACCTTC
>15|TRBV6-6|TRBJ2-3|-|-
CASSLTAASTDTQYF
TGTGCCAGCAGTCTCACGGCGGCTAGCACAGATACGCAGTATTTT
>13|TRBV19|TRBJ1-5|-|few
CASSTGVLQPQHF
TGTGCCAGTAGTACGGGGGTTTTACAGCCCCAGCATTTT
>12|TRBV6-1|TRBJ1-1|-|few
CASSESRTEAFF
TGTGCCAGCAGTGAATCCCGGACTGAAGCTTTCTTT